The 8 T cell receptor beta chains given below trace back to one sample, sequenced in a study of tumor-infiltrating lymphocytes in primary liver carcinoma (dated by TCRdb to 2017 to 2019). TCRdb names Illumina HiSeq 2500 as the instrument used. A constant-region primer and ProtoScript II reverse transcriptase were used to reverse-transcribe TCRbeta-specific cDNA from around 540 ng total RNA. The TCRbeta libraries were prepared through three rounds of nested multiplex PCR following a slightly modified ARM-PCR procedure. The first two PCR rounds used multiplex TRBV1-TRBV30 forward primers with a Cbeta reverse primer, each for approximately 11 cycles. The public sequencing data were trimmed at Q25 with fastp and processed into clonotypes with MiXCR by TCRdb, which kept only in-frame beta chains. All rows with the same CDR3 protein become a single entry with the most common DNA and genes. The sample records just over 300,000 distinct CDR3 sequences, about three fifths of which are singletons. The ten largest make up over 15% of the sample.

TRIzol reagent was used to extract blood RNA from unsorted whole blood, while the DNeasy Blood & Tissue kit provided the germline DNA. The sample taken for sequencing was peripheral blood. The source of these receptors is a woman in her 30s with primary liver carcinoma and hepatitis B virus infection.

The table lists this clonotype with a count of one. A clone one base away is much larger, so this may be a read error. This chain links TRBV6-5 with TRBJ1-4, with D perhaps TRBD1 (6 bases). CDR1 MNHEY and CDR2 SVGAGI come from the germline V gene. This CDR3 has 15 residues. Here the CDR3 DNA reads TGTGCCAGCTGTTACTTGACAGGAGTGAATGAAAAACTGTTTTTT. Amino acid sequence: CASCYLTGVNEKLFF.

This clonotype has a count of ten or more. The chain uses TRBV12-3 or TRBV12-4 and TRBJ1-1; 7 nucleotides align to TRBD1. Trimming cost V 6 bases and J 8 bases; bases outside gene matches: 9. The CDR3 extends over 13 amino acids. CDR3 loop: CASSSGTATEAFF. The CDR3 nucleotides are TGTGCCAGCAGCTCGGGGACAGCCACCGAAGCTTTCTTT.

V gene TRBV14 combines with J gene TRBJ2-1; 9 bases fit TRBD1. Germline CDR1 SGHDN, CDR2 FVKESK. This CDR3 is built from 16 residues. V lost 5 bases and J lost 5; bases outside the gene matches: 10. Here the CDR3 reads CASSATGTGYNNEQFF. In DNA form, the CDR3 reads TGTGCCAGCAGCGCAACCGGGACAGGGTACAACAATGAGCAGTTCTTC.

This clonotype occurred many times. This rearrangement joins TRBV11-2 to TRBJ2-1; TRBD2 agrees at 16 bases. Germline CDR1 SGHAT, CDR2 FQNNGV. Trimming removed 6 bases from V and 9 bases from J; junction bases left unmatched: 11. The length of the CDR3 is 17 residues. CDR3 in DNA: TGTGCCAGCAGTTCCGGGACTAGCGGGAGGGCCCGTAGTGAGCAGTTCTTC. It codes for CASSSGTSGRARSEQFF. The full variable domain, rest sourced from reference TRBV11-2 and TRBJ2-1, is EAGVAQSPRYKIIEKRQSVAFWCNPISGHATLYWYQQILGQGPKLLIQFQNNGVVDDSQLPKDRFSAERLKGVDSTLKIQPAKLEDSAVYLCASSSGTSGRARSEQFFGPGTRLTVL.

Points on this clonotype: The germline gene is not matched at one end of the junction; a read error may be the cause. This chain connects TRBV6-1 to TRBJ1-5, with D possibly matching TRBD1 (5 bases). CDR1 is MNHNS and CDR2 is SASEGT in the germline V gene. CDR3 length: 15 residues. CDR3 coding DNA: TGTACCAGCAGTGAAATCCGGGGCCGAAATCAGCCCCAGCATTTT. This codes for CTSSEIRGRNQPQHF.

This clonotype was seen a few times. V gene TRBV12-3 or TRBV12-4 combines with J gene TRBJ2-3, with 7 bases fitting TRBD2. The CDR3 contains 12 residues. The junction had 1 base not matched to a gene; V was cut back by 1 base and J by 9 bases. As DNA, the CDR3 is TGTGCCAGCAGTTTAGGGGGAGGGACGCAGTATTTT. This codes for CASSLGGGTQYF.

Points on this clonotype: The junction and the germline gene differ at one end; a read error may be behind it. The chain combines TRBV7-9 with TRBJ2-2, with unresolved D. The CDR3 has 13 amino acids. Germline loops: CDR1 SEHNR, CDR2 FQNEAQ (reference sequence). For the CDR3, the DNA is TGTGCCAGCAGCTTAGCGCCCGCCGGAGAGCTGTTTTTT. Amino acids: CASSLAPAGELFF.

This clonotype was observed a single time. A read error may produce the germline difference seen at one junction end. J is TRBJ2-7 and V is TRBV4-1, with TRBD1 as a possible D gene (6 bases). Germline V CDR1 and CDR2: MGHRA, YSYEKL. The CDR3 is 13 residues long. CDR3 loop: CANSQGGHPEQYF. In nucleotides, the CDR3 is TGCGCCAACAGCCAAGGGGGACACCCCGAGCAGTACTTC.